This entry describes one T cell receptor beta chain. Its antigen is not identified. Germline is not matched at one junction end, which may reflect a read error. This entry belongs to a study of tumor-infiltrating lymphocytes in primary liver carcinoma. As for the study in general: Male and female patients aged 30 to 69 years made up the cohort. Notes on the study in general: It was tumor-adjacent and tumor-blood pairs that overlapped less than tumor region pairs did.

Using a constant-region primer together with ProtoScript II reverse transcriptase, TCR beta cDNA was made from about 500 ng of total RNA. Three-round nested multiplex PCR performed with slightly modified ARM-PCR produced the TCR beta libraries. The study ran its first two PCR rounds for approximately 10 cycles each, using TRBV1-TRBV30 forward primers and a C-beta reverse primer. TCRdb reprocessed the multiplex PCR reads via MiXCR and lists one record per CDR3 protein. The sample contains about 54,000 distinct CDR3 sequences, around three quarters of which appear only once. CDR1 is MNHEY, CDR2 SVGAGI, per germline. The CDR3 spans 15 residues. Unsorted bulk tissue, about 20-32 mg of it, served as the source for co-extraction of RNA and DNA.

The chain couples TRBV6-5 to TRBJ2-2; perhaps TRBD2 as D (5 bases). The TCR originated in a man aged 35-49 years with primary liver carcinoma and hepatitis B virus infection. What was sequenced was liver tumor tissue from sampling region 2. Noted subset: tumor region T2, inferior pole. In DNA, the CDR3 is TGTGCCAGCAGTCACACAGTGGACGGCACCGGGGAGCTGATTTTT. This sequence encodes CASSHTVDGTGELIF.